The T cell receptor (beta chain) under discussion was sequenced for a study of OX40 agonist ivuxolimab in advanced cancers. This CDR3 has 16 residues. V was cut by 0 bases and J by 1 base, with 12 bases left in between. Germline V lookup: CDR1 SGHRS, CDR2 YFSETQ. Study-wide results and caveats: The mean number of expanded clones was higher in CD8+ T cells than in CD4+.

Comments on this clone: No antigen is known for it.

The method was immunoSEQ multiplex PCR; TCRdb's version includes in-frame clones alone and lacks a portion of them. The sample comprises about 43,000 clones, approximately 86% of which are singletons, and approximately 15% rests with the top ten. This receptor was taken from an adult with an advanced solid tumor such as melanoma, head and neck, liver or kidney cancer. V and J are TRBV5-1 and TRBJ2-3; D is possibly TRBD2 (6 bases). The sample in question was CD4+ or CD8+ T cells sorted from blood, obtained in a trial of the OX40 agonist ivuxolimab. Here the CDR3 reads CASSLEASDGTDTQYF. The CDR3, as DNA: TGCGCCAGCAGCTTGGAGGCTAGCGACGGCACAGATACGCAGTATTTT.